A single sample gave rise to the 28 T cell receptor beta chains below, sequenced in a study of chemoradiotherapy in HPV16-positive cancers. The repertoire was sequenced with immunoSEQ multiplex PCR; TCRdb's copy has only in-frame clones and lacks some. This table has some 5,400 clones, about 79% appearing once. Collection took place from a patient who underwent chemoradiotherapy. The receptors come from a human donor with HPV-associated anogenital cancer.

The chain joins TRBV4-3 to TRBJ2-1; 12 bases align to TRBD2. Germline assignment: CDR1 LGHNA and CDR2 YSLEER. Trimming at V came to 3 bases and at J to 1 base, leaving 16 bases not matched to a gene. This CDR3 is built from 21 residues. The CDR3 sequence is CASSHDFGRASGGVSYNEQFF. The CDR3 region has the DNA TGCGCCAGCAGCCACGACTTCGGCAGGGCTAGCGGGGGGGTTTCCTACAATGAGCAGTTCTTC.

The chain uses TRBV7-9 and TRBJ2-6; D is perhaps TRBD2 (5 bases). This CDR3 contains 14 residues. CDR1 SEHNR and CDR2 FQNEAQ come from the germline V gene (reference sequence). V was trimmed by 7 bases and J by 1 base, leaving 8 bases between them. Written as DNA, the CDR3 is TGTGCCAGCACAAGAGGGTCTGGGGCCAACGTCCTGACTTTC. Its protein is CASTRGSGANVLTF.

The gene calls are TRBV19 and TRBJ1-1; no clear D. The CDR3 loop spans 15 amino acids. Germline V gives CDR1 LNHDA, CDR2 SQIVND (reference sequence). Trimming stripped 0 bases from V and 4 bases from J, with 12 bases between. The CDR3 loop is CASSIDRVLGTEAFF. As DNA, the CDR3 is TGTGCCAGTAGTATAGATCGGGTTCTTGGCACTGAAGCTTTCTTT.

DNA for the CDR3: TGTGCCAGCAGCCTCTCGCCGCTTATAGGCGCTGGAAACACCATATATTTT. Translated, it gives CASSLSPLIGAGNTIYF. This chain uses TRBV7-2 with TRBJ1-3; D gene ambiguous. CDR1 and CDR2 (germline): SGHTA, FQGNSA. V shed 5 bases and J shed 2 bases, with 19 bases lying between them. CDR3 length equals 17 residues.

The chain recombines TRBV5-1 with TRBJ2-1, with 9 bases fitting TRBD2. The V segment lost 4 bases and the J segment 5 bases; nucleotides outside the gene matches: 10. Germline V CDR1 and CDR2: SGHRS, YFSETQ. This CDR3 has 16 amino acids. CDR3 protein: CASSPLLAGVNNEQFF. CDR3 sequence (DNA): TGCGCCAGCAGCCCCTTATTAGCGGGGGTTAACAATGAGCAGTTCTTC.

This chain links TRBV6-1 with TRBJ1-1; 9 nucleotides line up with TRBD1. J gave up 6 bases and V 2 bases, and 13 bases lay outside the gene matches. Germline CDR1 and CDR2: MNHNS and SASEGT. The CDR3 contains 17 residues. The CDR3 bases are TGTGCCAGCAGTGAACATGTGACAGGGGGACCGAGCGCTGAAGCTTTCTTT. Translated: CASSEHVTGGPSAEAFF.

The chain links TRBV6-1 to TRBJ1-1, with no clear D. The CDR3 extends over 13 amino acids. Germline values: CDR1 MNHNS, CDR2 SASEGT. Trimming removed 6 bases at V and 1 base at J, with 9 bases between. Here the CDR3 DNA reads TGTGCCAGCAGAGTCGAGGGGAACACTGAAGCTTTCTTT. Translation: CASRVEGNTEAFF.

The chain couples TRBV9 to TRBJ2-3, with D unresolved. Per the germline V gene, CDR1 is SGDLS and CDR2 is YYNGEE. The ends were cut back, 4 bases at V and 0 bases at J, with 9 bases in the middle. The CDR3 has 14 residues. The CDR3 spells CASSLETSTDTQYF. In nucleotides, the CDR3 is TGTGCCAGCAGCCTTGAGACTAGCACAGATACGCAGTATTTT.

The gene calls are TRBV7-2 and TRBJ1-3; no clear D. This CDR3 has 14 amino acids. V was trimmed by 3 bases and J by 4 bases, leaving 10 bases between them. Germline CDR1 and CDR2: SGHTA and FQGNSA. The CDR3 sequence: CASSFGVLGNTIYF. The DNA for the CDR3 is TGTGCCAGCAGCTTTGGCGTCTTGGGAAACACCATATATTTT. Full variable domain (outside the CDR3, taken from reference TRBV7-2 and TRBJ1-3): GAGVSQSPSNKVTEKGKDVELRCDPISGHTALYWYRQSLGQGLEFLIYFQGNSAPDKSGLPSDRFSAERTGGSVSTLTIQRTQQEDSAVYLCASSFGVLGNTIYFGEGSWLTVV.

The chain employs TRBV28 and TRBJ1-5, with unresolved D. From germline, CDR1 is MDHEN and CDR2 SYDVKM. CDR3 size: 13 residues. Trimming took 8 bases from V and 0 from J, leaving 8 bases between them. The DNA for the CDR3 is TGTGCCAGCGCGTGGGATAGCAATCAGCCCCAGCATTTT. This translates into CASAWDSNQPQHF.

This sequence joins TRBV9 and TRBJ2-3; D not resolved. The CDR3 has 15 amino acids. Germline CDR1 and CDR2: SGDLS and YYNGEE. Between the trimmed V and J ends, which lost 0 bases and 4 bases, there was a span of 12 bases. For the CDR3, the DNA is TGTGCCAGCAGCGTAGAGGGTTCTCTCGCAGATACGCAGTATTTT. It specifies CASSVEGSLADTQYF.

This clone turned up a few times. The genes are TRBV19 and TRBJ2-7; 10 bases agree with TRBD1. V dropped 5 bases and J dropped 4; count of bases not matched to a gene: 5. This CDR3 is built from 14 residues. Germline V gene sequence: CDR1 LNHDA, CDR2 SQIVND (reference sequence). The CDR3 loop is CASSGTGVQYEQYF. The CDR3, as DNA: TGTGCCAGTAGTGGGACAGGGGTCCAGTACGAGCAGTACTTC.

This chain links TRBV11-2 with TRBJ2-1; possibly TRBD2 for D (5 bases). The CDR3 contains 14 residues. Germline V gene data show CDR1 as SGHAT and CDR2 as FQNNGV. The V gene lost 4 bases and the J gene lost 10 bases, with 17 bases spanning the gap. This chain's CDR3 is CASSSGEAREEQFF. The CDR3 DNA is TGTGCCAGCAGCTCCGGAGAGGCAAGGGAGGAGCAGTTCTTC.

This clone was detected once. The V call is TRBV15, the J call TRBJ1-5; TRBD1 agrees at 11 bases. The V segment lost 3 bases and the J segment 7 bases; nucleotides outside the gene matches: 11. CDR1 LNHNV and CDR2 YYDKDF come from the germline V gene (reference sequence). There are 17 residues in the CDR3. The chain's CDR3 is CATSSGTGGTRGQPQHF. CDR3 DNA sequence: TGTGCCACCAGCAGCGGGACAGGGGGGACTCGGGGGCAGCCCCAGCATTTT. Looking up the rest from reference TRBV15 and TRBJ1-5 gives the full variable domain: DAMVIQNPRYQVTQFGKPVTLSCSQTLNHNVMYWYQQKSSQAPKLLFHYYDKDFNNEADTPDNFQSRRPNTSFCFLDIRSPGLGDTAMYLCATSSGTGGTRGQPQHFGDGTRLSIL.

The chain has TRBV7-2 and TRBJ2-4, with unresolved D. The germline V gene has CDR1 SGHTA and CDR2 FQGNSA. V lost 1 base and J lost 7, with 14 bases in between. CDR3 length: 15 amino acids. The CDR3 is CASSLGFQSQNIQYF. The CDR3 coding sequence is TGTGCCAGCAGCTTAGGATTTCAGAGCCAGAACATTCAGTACTTC. The entire variable domain, with the rest obtained from reference TRBV7-2 and TRBJ2-4, is as follows: GAGVSQSPSNKVTEKGKDVELRCDPISGHTALYWYRQSLGQGLEFLIYFQGNSAPDKSGLPSDRFSAERTGGSVSTLTIQRTQQEDSAVYLCASSLGFQSQNIQYFGAGTRLSVL.

The gene calls are TRBV4-3 and TRBJ1-2, with 9 bases fitting TRBD1. The CDR3 runs 18 residues. V shed 3 bases, J shed 1 base, and the junction held 12 bases outside the gene matches. Germline V gene data show CDR1 as LGHNA and CDR2 as YSLEER. The CDR3 is CASSQGRGTGSSNYGYTF. Written as DNA, the CDR3 is TGCGCCAGCAGCCAGGGTCGAGGGACAGGGTCCAGTAACTATGGCTACACCTTC.

The genes are TRBV4-1 and TRBJ1-6; 9 nucleotides agree with TRBD1. V gave up 1 base and J gave up 6 bases; unmatched junction bases: 1. Germline V CDR1 and CDR2: MGHRA, YSYEKL. This CDR3 comprises 15 residues. CDR3 residues: CASSQGGQGNSPLHF. The CDR3 region has the DNA TGCGCCAGCAGCCAAGGGGGACAGGGTAATTCACCCCTCCACTTT.

In its sample, this clone was seen a few times. V and J are TRBV11-2 and TRBJ2-3; weak D call: TRBD2 (5 bases). Between the trimmed V and J ends, which lost 1 base and 3 bases, there was a span of 11 bases. Germline V lookup: CDR1 SGHAT, CDR2 FQNNGV. The CDR3 consists of 15 residues. This CDR3 is CASSLVPSSTDTQYF. As DNA, the CDR3 is TGTGCCAGCAGCTTAGTCCCTAGCTCGACAGATACGCAGTATTTT.

J is TRBJ2-4 and V is TRBV19; D remains unclear. From germline, CDR1 is LNHDA and CDR2 SQIVND (reference sequence). This CDR3 contains 14 residues. Trimming removed 0 bases from V and 4 bases from J, with 7 bases in between. The CDR3 loop is CASSIDRQKNIQYF. Written as DNA, the CDR3 is TGTGCCAGTAGTATAGATCGGCAGAAAAACATTCAGTACTTC.

V usage is TRBV4-1 and J usage is TRBJ1-1; D unresolved. The germline CDR1 and CDR2 sequences are MGHRA and YSYEKL. V gave up 2 bases and J gave up 0 bases, with 10 bases separating them. This CDR3 is built from 15 residues. The chain's CDR3 is CASSQILGVNTEAFF. In DNA, the CDR3 is TGCGCCAGCAGCCAAATACTCGGTGTGAACACTGAAGCTTTCTTT.

The CDR3 DNA reads TGCAGCGTTCGGGGACAGGTTGACGAGCAGTACTTC. Encoded protein: CSVRGQVDEQYF. The rearrangement links TRBV29-1 to TRBJ2-7; 8 bases fit TRBD1. Germline CDR1 is SQVTM and CDR2 is ANQGSEA. J was trimmed by 5 bases and V by 5 bases; bases with no gene match: 5. The CDR3 has 12 residues.

This clone rates as large. V usage is TRBV19 and J usage is TRBJ2-5; D may be TRBD1 or TRBD2 (6 bases each). Germline assignment: CDR1 LNHDA and CDR2 SQIVND (reference sequence). V dropped 10 bases and J dropped 5 bases, with 14 bases sitting between them. This CDR3 is built from 12 residues. CDR3 in amino acids: CATDGGMETQYF. In DNA, the CDR3 is TGTGCCACGGACGGGGGCATGGAGACCCAGTACTTC.

This clone was picked up one time. This chain joins TRBV14 and TRBJ1-2; D is unclear. The CDR3 covers 15 residues. The germline V gene encodes CDR1 SGHDN and CDR2 FVKESK. V lost 1 base to trimming and J lost 4 bases, with 13 bases between them. The CDR3 spells CASSQVSGYGYGYTF. The CDR3 coding sequence is TGTGCCAGCAGCCAAGTTTCGGGGTACGGCTATGGCTACACCTTC.

The CDR3 coding sequence is TGCGCCAGCAGCTTGGTCCCAGACGGTCAGCCCCAGCATTTT. It codes for CASSLVPDGQPQHF. The chain carries TRBV5-1 and TRBJ1-5; D is undetermined. CDR1 is SGHRS and CDR2 is YFSETQ in the germline V gene. This CDR3 has 14 residues. V lost 0 bases, J lost 6 bases, and 10 bases lay in between.

The chain joins TRBV6-6 to TRBJ1-5; D possibly corresponds to TRBD1 (5 bases). This CDR3 contains 16 residues. CDR1 is MNHNY, CDR2 SVGAGI, per germline (reference sequence). Trimming removed 4 bases at V and 1 base at J, with 14 bases between. This chain's CDR3 is CASSSPGGGSNQPQHF. The CDR3 coding sequence is TGTGCCAGCAGTTCCCCAGGCGGGGGGAGCAATCAGCCCCAGCATTTT.

This chain joins TRBV15 and TRBJ2-7; 7 bases map to TRBD2. V lost 3 bases, J lost 3 bases, and 8 bases stayed unmatched. This CDR3 contains 15 residues. Germline V CDR1 and CDR2: LNHNV, YYDKDF (reference sequence). The CDR3 spells CATSRAHRDYYEQYF. CDR3 nucleotide sequence: TGTGCCACCAGCAGGGCCCACCGGGACTACTACGAGCAGTACTTC.

This clone was seen a few times. The rearrangement links TRBV10-3 to TRBJ1-5; the match to TRBD1 covers 9 bases. CDR1 and CDR2 (germline): ENHRY, SYGVKD. V lost 6 bases and J lost 1; bases outside the gene matches: 4. The CDR3 consists of 15 residues. CDR3 nucleotide sequence: TGTGCCATCAGGAACGGACAGGGGAGCAATCAGCCCCAGCATTTT. Its protein is CAIRNGQGSNQPQHF.

This sequence joins TRBV11-3 and TRBJ2-3; a weak D match, TRBD2 (6 bases). The V gene lost 7 bases and the J gene lost 0 bases, with 17 bases spanning the gap. The CDR3 is 16 amino acids. Looked up from germline, CDR1 is SGHNT and CDR2 is YENEEA. The CDR3 loop is CASTVRIGGSTDTQYF. The CDR3, as DNA: TGTGCCAGCACCGTACGGATTGGGGGGAGCACAGATACGCAGTATTTT.